The sample holds a few counts of the clone carrying this T cell receptor beta chain. Its antigen is currently unknown. A junction end diverges from the germline sequence, so it may reflect a read error. This record belongs to a study of blood T cells in healthy people across ages. The CDR3 spans 16 residues. In germline, CDR1 is KGHDR, CDR2 SFDVKD. A second roughly 6 to 12 cycle PCR used barcoded and J-beta primers. One entry per CDR3 protein, called by TCRdb with MiXCR from the 5' RACE reads. The sample consists of about 2 million distinct CDR3 sequences, roughly 49% of them appearing once. Study-wide results and caveats: Aged donors had fewer naive CD4+ cells and lower diversity than long-lived donors.

This chain links TRBV24-1 with TRBJ2-5; 9 positions agree with TRBD2. This clonotype originated in a woman between 40 and 50 years old in good health. Sample: blood. CDR3 sequence reads: CATSEPIAGVKETQYF. The CDR3 nucleotides read TGTGCCACCAGTGAACCGATAGCGGGGGTCAAAGAGACCCAGTACTTT.